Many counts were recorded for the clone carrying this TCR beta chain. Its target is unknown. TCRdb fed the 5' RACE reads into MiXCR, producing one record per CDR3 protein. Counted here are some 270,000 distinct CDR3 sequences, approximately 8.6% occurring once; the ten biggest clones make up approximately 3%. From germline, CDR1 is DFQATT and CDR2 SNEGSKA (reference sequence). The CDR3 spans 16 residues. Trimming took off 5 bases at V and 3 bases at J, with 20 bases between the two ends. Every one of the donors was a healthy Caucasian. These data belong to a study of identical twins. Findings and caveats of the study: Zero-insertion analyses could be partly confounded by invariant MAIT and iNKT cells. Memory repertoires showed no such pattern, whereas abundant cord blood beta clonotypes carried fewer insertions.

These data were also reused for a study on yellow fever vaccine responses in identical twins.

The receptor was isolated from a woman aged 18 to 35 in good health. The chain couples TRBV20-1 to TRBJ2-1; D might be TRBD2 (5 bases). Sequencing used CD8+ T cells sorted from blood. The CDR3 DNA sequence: TGCAGTGCTCCCCCCGAAGTGACTATTAACTACAATGAGCAGTTCTTC. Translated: CSAPPEVTINYNEQFF.